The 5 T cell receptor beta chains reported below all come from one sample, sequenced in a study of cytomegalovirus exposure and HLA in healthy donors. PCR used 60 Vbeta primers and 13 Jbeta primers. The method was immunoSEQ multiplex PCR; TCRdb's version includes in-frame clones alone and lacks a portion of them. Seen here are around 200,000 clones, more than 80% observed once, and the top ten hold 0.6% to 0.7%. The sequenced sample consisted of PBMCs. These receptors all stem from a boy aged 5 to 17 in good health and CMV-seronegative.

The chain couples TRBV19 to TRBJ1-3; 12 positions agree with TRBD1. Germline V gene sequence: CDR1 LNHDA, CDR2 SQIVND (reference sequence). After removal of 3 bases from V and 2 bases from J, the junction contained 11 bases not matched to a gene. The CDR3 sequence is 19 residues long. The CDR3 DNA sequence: TGTGCCAGTAGTATCCGGGACAGGGGGCTATATCTGGCTGGAAACACCATATATTTT. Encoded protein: CASSIRDRGLYLAGNTIYF.

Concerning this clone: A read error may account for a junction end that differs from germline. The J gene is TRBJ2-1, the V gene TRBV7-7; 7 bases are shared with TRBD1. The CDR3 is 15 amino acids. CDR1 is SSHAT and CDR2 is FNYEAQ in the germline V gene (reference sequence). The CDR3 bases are TGTGCTAGCAGCTTGGGGACAGACCCCTACAATGAGCAGTTCTTC. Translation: CASSLGTDPYNEQFF.

CDR3 nucleotide sequence: TGCGCCAGCAGCCCCGGGACAAACTATGGCTACACCTTC. As protein: CASSPGTNYGYTF. V gene TRBV4-3 combines with J gene TRBJ1-2, with D maybe TRBD1 (6 bases). Trimming pared 4 bases from V and 2 bases from J, leaving 8 bases between. The CDR3 spans 13 residues. Germline V gene lookup returns CDR1 LGHNA and CDR2 YSLEER.

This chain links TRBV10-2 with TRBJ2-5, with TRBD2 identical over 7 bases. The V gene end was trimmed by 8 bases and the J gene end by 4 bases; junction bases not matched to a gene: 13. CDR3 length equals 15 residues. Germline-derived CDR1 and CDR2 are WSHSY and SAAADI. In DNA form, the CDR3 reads TGCGCCAGCGGGAAAGCGGGGATTTCGACAGAGACCCAGTACTTC. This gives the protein CASGKAGISTETQYF.

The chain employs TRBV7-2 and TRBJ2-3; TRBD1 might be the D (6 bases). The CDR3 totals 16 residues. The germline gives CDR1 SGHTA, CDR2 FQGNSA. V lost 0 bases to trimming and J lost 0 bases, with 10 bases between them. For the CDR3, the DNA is TGTGCCAGCAGCTTAGCGGGGACAATAAGCACAGATACGCAGTATTTT. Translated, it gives CASSLAGTISTDTQYF.